Listed here is a single T cell receptor beta chain. Antigen specificity is unknown. This entry comes from a study of cytomegalovirus exposure and HLA in healthy donors. Study-level findings and limits: In vitro experiments confirmed that three CMV-associated chains were specific for CMV antigens.

Germline loops: CDR1 LNHDA, CDR2 SQIVND (reference sequence). The CDR3 extends over 17 amino acids. Trimming cost V 4 bases and J 0 bases, with 18 bases left between them. PCR was performed using 60 Vbeta and 13 Jbeta primers. Profiling relied on immunoSEQ multiplex PCR, and the TCRdb table lists in-frame clones only, not all of them. The sample carries about 130,000 clones, approximately 83% recorded once. The sample consisted of PBMCs. This receptor was taken from a girl aged 2-10 years in good health and CMV-seronegative. The rearrangement links TRBV19 to TRBJ1-1; no clear D gene. CDR3 bases: TGTGCCAGTAGTACCACCCCCGAGCGGGCTTTGAACACTGAAGCTTTCTTT. Its translation is CASSTTPERALNTEAFF.